This TCR beta chain was recovered during a study of cytomegalovirus exposure and HLA in healthy donors. Study-wide background: A previous analysis identified approximately 120 million unique TCR beta sequences derived from 180 million or so T cells. General study points: Later analysis showed most CMV-associated TCR beta chains appearing HLA-restricted.

The CDR3 extends over 20 amino acids. Looked up from germline, CDR1 is LNHNV and CDR2 is YYDKDF (reference sequence). Trimming cost V 0 bases and J 3 bases, with 25 bases left between them. Both 60 Vbeta primers and 13 Jbeta primers went into the PCR. Clones were read by immunoSEQ multiplex PCR, and TCRdb kept only the in-frame ones, dropping some. The profile shows hundreds of thousands of clones, about four fifths of them singletons. As regards this clone: Its cognate antigen is unknown.

Input material: PBMCs. The receptor comes from a man between 25 and 39 years old in good health and CMV-seronegative. The rearrangement uses TRBV15 and TRBJ2-3; D not resolved. The CDR3 spells CATSREYTPAAAVLTDTQYF. For the CDR3, the DNA is TGTGCCACCAGCAGAGAATATACACCTGCGGCCGCGGTGTTGACAGATACGCAGTATTTT.